The sequence of this T cell receptor beta chain was determined in a study of beta chain features in type 1 diabetes. On this clone itself: The antigen is not known.

Points from the study as a whole: When cDNA is sequenced, cells with high TCR expression could be over-represented. Although PCR might favor shorter templates, it would do so equally in patients and controls. In every one of the four CD4+ subsets, TCRB CDR3s were moderately but significantly shorter in Type 1 diabetes patients.

The CDR3 is 15 residues long. The junction had 3 bases not matched to a gene; V was cut back by 2 bases and J by 2 bases. From germline, CDR1 is SGHTA and CDR2 FQGNSA. Expressed TCRB transcripts got sequenced, as all isolated RNA was reverse transcribed. Using immunoSEQ multiplex PCR, the repertoire was profiled, and TCRdb retains in-frame clones only, with some absent. This sample carries approximately 15,000 clones, 70% to 80% of them seen once, and the ten largest clones take roughly 0.34%. The purity of all sorted populations exceeded 95%. The sample comprised stem cell memory CD4+ T cells from blood. The receptor's source is a woman aged 18-30 years with type 1 diabetes. The rearrangement links TRBV7-2 to TRBJ2-7, with TRBD2 matching 10 bases. The CDR3 region is CASSLKAGGPYEQYV. Here the CDR3 DNA reads TGTGCCAGCAGCTTAAAAGCGGGAGGGCCCTACGAGCAGTACGTC.